This T cell receptor (beta chain) was sequenced during a study of blood T cell repertoires in COVID-19. Across the whole study: The study drew acute and convalescent COVID-19 samples from the United States, Italy and Spain.

This CDR3 is 13 amino acids long. V lost 5 bases to trimming and J lost 10 bases; unmatched junction nucleotides: 4. Germline V lookup: CDR1 MNHEY, CDR2 SMNVEV (reference sequence). The repertoire was sequenced with immunoSEQ multiplex PCR; TCRdb's copy has only in-frame clones and lacks some. The table shows hundreds of thousands of clones, with approximately 84% occurring only once. The chain is built from TRBV27 and TRBJ1-6, with TRBD1 matching 8 bases. The clonotype was recovered from a human donor in a cohort sampled during active COVID-19. Sequencing used peripheral blood. CDR3 nucleotides: TGTGCCAGCAGTCGGACAGGGACCTCACCCCTCCACTTT. Encoded protein: CASSRTGTSPLHF.